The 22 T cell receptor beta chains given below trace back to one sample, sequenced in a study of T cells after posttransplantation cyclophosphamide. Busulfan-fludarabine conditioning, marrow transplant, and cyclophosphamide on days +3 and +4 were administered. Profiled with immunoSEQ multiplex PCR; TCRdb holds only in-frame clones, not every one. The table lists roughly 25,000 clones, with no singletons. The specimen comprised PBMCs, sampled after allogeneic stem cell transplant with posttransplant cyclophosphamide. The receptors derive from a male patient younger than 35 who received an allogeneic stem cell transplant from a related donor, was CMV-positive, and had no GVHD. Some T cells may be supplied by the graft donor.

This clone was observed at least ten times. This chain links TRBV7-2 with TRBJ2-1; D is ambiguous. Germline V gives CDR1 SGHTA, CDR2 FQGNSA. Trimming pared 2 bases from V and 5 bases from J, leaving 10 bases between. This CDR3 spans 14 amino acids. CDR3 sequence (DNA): TGTGCCAGCAGCTTATCCTGGCGGAACAATGAGCAGTTCTTC. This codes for CASSLSWRNNEQFF.

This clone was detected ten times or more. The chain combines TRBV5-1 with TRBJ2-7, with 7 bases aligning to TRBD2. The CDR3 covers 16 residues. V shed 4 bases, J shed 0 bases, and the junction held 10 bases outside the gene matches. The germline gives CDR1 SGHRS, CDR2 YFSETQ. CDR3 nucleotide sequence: TGCGCCAGCAGCCCGAGCGGGGCAGATTACTCCTACGAGCAGTACTTC. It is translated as CASSPSGADYSYEQYF.

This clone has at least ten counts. The CDR3 coding sequence is TGTGCCAGCAGTTTATCTCCCCGGCCGGGAGGCGAGACCCAGTACTTC. This codes for CASSLSPRPGGETQYF. The J gene is TRBJ2-5, the V gene TRBV27, with 7 positions matching TRBD2. Germline loops: CDR1 MNHEY, CDR2 SMNVEV (reference sequence). With 0 bases clipped from V and 5 bases from J, the junction kept 9 bases outside the gene matches. The CDR3 loop spans 16 amino acids.

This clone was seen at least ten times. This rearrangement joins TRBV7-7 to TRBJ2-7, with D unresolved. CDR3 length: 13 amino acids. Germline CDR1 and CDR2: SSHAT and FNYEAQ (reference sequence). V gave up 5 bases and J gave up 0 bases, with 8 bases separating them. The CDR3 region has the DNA TGTGCCAGCAGCCCCGGAGACTCCTACGAGCAGTACTTC. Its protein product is CASSPGDSYEQYF.

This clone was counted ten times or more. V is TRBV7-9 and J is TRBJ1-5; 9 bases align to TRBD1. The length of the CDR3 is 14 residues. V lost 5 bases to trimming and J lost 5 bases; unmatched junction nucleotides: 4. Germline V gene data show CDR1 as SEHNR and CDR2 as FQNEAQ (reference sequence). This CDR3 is CASSATGGDQPQHF. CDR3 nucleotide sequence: TGTGCCAGCAGCGCCACAGGGGGCGATCAGCCCCAGCATTTT.

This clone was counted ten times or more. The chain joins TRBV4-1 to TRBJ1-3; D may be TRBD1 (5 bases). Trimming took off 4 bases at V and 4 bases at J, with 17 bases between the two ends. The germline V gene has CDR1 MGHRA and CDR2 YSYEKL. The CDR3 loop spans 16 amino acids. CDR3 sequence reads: CASSLAPGDNGNTIYF. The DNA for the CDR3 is TGCGCCAGCAGCCTAGCCCCGGGGGATAACGGAAACACCATATATTTT.

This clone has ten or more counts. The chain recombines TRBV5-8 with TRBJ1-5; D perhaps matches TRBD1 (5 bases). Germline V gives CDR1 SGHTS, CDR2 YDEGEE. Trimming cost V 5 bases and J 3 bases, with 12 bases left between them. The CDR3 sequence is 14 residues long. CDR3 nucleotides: TGTGCCAGCAGAGACCGGGACTCCAATCAGCCCCAGCATTTT. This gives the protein CASRDRDSNQPQHF.

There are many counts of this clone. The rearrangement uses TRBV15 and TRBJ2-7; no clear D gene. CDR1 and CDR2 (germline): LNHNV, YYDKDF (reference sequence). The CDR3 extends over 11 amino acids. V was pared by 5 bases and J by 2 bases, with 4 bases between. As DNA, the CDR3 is TGTGCCACCAGCTTTACCTACGAGCAGTACTTC. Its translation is CATSFTYEQYF.

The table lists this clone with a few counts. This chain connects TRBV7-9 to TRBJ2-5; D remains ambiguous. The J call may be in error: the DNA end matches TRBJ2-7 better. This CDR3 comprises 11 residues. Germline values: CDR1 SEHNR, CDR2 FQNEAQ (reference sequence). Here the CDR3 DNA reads TGTGCCAGCAGCATACTGGGCGAGCAGTACTTC. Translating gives CASSILGEQYF.

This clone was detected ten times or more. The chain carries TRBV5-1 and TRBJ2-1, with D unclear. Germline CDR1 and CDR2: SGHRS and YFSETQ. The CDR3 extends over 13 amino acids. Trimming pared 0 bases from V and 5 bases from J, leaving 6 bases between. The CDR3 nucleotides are TGCGCCAGCAGCTTGGAACTAAACAATGAGCAGTTCTTC. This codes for CASSLELNNEQFF.

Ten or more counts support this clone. The CDR3 sequence: CASSKTGIGTDTQYF. The CDR3 nucleotides read TGTGCCAGTAGTAAGACAGGGATCGGCACAGATACGCAGTATTTT. The rearrangement uses TRBV19 and TRBJ2-3; 7 nucleotides line up with TRBD1. The germline V gene encodes CDR1 LNHDA and CDR2 SQIVND (reference sequence). The CDR3 is 15 amino acids. The V segment lost 4 bases and the J segment 1 base; nucleotides outside the gene matches: 5.

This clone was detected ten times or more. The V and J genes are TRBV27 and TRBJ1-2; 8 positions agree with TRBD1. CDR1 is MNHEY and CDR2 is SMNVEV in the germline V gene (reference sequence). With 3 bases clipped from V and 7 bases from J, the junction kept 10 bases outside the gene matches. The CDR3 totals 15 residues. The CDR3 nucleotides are TGTGCCAGCAGTTTGGGGTCTTCAGGGGGCAGTGGCTACACCTTC. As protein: CASSLGSSGGSGYTF.

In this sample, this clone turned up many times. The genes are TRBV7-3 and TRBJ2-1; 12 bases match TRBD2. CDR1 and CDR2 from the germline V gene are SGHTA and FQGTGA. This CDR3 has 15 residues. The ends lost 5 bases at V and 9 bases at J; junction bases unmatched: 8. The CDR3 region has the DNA TGTGCCAGCAGCCCCCGGACTAGCGGGGTCGTTGAGCAGTTCTTC. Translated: CASSPRTSGVVEQFF. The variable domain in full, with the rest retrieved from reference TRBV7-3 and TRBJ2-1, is GAGVSQTPSNKVTEKGKYVELRCDPISGHTALYWYRQSLGQGPEFLIYFQGTGAADDSGLPNDRFFAVRPEGSVSTLKIQRTERGDSAVYLCASSPRTSGVVEQFFGPGTRLTVL.

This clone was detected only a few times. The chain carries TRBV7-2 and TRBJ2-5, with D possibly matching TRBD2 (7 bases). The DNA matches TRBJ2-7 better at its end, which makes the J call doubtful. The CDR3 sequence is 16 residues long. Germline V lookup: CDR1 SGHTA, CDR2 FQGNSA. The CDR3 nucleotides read TGTGCCAGCAGCACGAGGACGGGGGGCACGGTCTACGAGCAGTACTTC. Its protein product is CASSTRTGGTVYEQYF.

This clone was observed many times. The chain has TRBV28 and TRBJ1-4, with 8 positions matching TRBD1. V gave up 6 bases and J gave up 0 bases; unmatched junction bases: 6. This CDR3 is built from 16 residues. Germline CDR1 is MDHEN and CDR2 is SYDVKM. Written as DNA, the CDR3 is TGTGCCAGCAGGCCGGGACAGGATGCAACTAATGAAAAACTGTTTTTT. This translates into CASRPGQDATNEKLFF.

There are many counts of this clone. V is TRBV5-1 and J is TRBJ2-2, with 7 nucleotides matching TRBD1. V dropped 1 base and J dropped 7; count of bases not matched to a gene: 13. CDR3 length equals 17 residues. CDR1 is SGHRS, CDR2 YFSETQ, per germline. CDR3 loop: CASSLTPPDRFVGELFF. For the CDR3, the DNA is TGCGCCAGCAGCTTGACCCCCCCGGACAGGTTCGTCGGGGAGCTGTTTTTT. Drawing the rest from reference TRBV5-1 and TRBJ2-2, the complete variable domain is KAGVTQTPRYLIKTRGQQVTLSCSPISGHRSVSWYQQTPGQGLQFLFEYFSETQRNKGNFPGRFSGRQFSNSRSEMNVSTLELGDSALYLCASSLTPPDRFVGELFFGEGSRLTVL.

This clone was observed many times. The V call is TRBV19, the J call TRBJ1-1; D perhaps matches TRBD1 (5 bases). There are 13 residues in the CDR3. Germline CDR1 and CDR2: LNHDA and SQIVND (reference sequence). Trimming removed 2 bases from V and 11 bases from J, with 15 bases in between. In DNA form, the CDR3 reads TGTGCCAGTAGTATAATGGCATCGGGGGTGGCTTTCTTT. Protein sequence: CASSIMASGVAFF.

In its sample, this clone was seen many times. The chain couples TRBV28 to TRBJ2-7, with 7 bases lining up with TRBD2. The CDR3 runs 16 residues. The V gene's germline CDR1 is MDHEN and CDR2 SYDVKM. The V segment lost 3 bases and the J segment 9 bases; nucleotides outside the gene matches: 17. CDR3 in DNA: TGTGCCAGCAGTTTTATAGCGCCTCGGGGGGATACGGTGCAGTACTTC. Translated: CASSFIAPRGDTVQYF.

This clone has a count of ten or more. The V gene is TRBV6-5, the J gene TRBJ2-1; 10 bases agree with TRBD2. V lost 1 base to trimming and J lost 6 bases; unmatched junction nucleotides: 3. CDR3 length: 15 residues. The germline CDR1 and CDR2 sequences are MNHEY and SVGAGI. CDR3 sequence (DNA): TGTGCCAGCAGTTACTTAGCGGGAGGTGGCAATGAGCAGTTCTTC. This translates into CASSYLAGGGNEQFF.

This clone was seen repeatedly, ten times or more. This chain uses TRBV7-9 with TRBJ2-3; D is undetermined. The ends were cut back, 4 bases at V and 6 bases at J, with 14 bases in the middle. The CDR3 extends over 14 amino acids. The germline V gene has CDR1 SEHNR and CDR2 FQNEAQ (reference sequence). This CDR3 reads CASSSNPIADTQYF. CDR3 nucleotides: TGTGCCAGCAGCTCTAACCCCATCGCGGATACGCAGTATTTT.

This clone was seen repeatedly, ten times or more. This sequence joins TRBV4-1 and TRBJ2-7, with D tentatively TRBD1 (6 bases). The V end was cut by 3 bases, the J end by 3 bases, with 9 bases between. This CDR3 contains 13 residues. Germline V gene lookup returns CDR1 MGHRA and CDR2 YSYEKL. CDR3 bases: TGCGCCAGCAGCCAGACACAGGGCTACGAGCAGTACTTC. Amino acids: CASSQTQGYEQYF.

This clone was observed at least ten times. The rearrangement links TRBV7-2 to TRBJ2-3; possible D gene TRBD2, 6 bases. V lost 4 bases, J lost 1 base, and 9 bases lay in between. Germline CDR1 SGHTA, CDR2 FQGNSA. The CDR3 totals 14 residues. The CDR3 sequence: CASSWGTRTDTQYF. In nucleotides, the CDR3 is TGTGCCAGCAGCTGGGGGACTCGCACAGATACGCAGTATTTT.